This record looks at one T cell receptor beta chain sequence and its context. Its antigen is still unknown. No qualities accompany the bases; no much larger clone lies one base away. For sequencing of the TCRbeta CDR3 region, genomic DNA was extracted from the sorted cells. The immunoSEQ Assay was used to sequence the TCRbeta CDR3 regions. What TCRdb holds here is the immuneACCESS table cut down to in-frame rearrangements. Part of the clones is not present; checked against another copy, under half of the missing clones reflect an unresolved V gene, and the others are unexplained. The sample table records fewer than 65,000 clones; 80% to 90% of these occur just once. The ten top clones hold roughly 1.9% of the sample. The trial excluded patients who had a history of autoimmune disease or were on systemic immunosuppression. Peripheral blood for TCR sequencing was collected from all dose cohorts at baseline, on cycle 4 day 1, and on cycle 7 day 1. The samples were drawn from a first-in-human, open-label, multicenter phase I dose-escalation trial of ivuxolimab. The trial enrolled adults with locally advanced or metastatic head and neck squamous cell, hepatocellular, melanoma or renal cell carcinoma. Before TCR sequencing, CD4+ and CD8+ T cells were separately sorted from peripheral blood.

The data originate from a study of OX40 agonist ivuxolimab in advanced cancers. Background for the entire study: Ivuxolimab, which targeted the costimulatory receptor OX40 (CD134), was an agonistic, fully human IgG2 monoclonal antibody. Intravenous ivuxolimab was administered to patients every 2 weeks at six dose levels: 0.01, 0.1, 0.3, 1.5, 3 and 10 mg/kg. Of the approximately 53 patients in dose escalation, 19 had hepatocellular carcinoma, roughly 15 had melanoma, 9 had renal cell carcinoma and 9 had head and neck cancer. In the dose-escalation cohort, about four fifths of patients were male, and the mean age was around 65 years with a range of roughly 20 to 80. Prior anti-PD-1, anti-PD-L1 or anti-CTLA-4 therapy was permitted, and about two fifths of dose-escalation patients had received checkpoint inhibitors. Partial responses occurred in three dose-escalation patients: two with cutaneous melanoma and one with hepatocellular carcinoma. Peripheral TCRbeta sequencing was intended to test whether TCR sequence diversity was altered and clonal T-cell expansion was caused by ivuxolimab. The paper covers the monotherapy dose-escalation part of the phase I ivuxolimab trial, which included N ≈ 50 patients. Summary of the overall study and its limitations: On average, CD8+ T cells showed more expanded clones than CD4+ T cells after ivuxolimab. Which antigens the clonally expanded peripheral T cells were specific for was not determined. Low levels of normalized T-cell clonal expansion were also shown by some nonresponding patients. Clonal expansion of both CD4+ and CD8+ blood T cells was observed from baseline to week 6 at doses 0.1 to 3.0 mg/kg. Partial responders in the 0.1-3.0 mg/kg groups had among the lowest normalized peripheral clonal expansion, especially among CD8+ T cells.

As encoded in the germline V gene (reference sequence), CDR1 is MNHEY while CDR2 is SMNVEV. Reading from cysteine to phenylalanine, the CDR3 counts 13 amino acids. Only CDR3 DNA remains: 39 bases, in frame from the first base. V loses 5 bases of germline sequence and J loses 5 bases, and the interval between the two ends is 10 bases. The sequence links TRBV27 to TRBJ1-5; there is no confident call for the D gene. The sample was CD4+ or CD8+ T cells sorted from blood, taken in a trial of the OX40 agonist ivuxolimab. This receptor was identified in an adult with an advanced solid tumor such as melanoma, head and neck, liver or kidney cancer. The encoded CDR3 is CASSPGRDQPQHF. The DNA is TGTGCCAGCAGTCCGGGGAGAGATCAGCCCCAGCATTTT.